One sample yielded the 12 T cell receptor beta chains listed below, sequenced in a study of T cells in Graves' hyperthyroidism and ophthalmopathy. TCR beta CDR3 regions were amplified from RNA. With the HTBI primer set, the TCR CDR3 went through a first round of RT-PCR. One entry per CDR3 protein, called by TCRdb with MiXCR from the multiplex PCR reads. The data show about 640,000 distinct CDR3 sequences, 45% seen once. Sequencing used peripheral blood or thyroid tissue (not recorded which). The receptors were sampled from an adult man with Graves' disease, either hyperthyroidism or ophthalmopathy (not recorded which).

J is TRBJ2-5 and V is TRBV11-2; 8 positions match TRBD2. Unmatched junction bases numbered 19, after V lost 2 bases and J lost 11 bases. Germline V lookup: CDR1 SGHAT, CDR2 FQNNGV. The CDR3 loop spans 17 amino acids. CDR3 nucleotides: TGTGCCAGCAGCTTATCGATCCTAGCGGGTCCTTCCTACGGGCAGTACTTC. Encoded protein: CASSLSILAGPSYGQYF.

The chain's CDR3 is CASSTSNRGGTEAFF. Here the CDR3 DNA reads TGTGCCAGCAGCACATCAAACAGGGGGGGGACTGAAGCTTTCTTT. This chain joins TRBV9 and TRBJ1-1, with 8 bases fitting TRBD1. CDR1 and CDR2 (germline): SGDLS, YYNGEE. Germline trimming cut 4 bases from V and 5 bases from J; bases unmatched to any gene: 10. The CDR3 loop spans 15 amino acids. The complete variable domain, with remaining parts taken from reference TRBV9 and TRBJ1-1, reads DSGVTQTPKHLITATGQRVTLRCSPRSGDLSVYWYQQSLDQGLQFLIQYYNGEERAKGNILERFSAQQFPDLHSELNLSSLELGDSALYFCASSTSNRGGTEAFFGQGTRLTVV.

This clonotype has at least ten counts. The CDR3, as DNA: TGTGCCAGCAGTCCCGTTGGCCAGCGGGGGCGAGAGACCCAGTACTTC. Translation gives CASSPVGQRGRETQYF. V is TRBV6-5 and J is TRBJ2-5; 8 bases align to TRBD2. With 5 bases clipped from V and 4 bases from J, the junction kept 12 bases outside the gene matches. CDR3 size: 16 residues. Germline V gene lookup returns CDR1 MNHEY and CDR2 SVGAGI.

Turning to this clonotype: An end of the junction differs from the germline gene, which may be a read error. The chain has TRBV10-3 and TRBJ2-7; 7 positions match TRBD1. The CDR3 length is 13 residues. The V gene's germline CDR1 is ENHRY and CDR2 SYGVKD. CDR3 nucleotide sequence: TGTGCCAGCAGTGCCCGGGACAGTGACGAGCAGTACTTC. It translates to CASSARDSDEQYF.

This clonotype appeared a single time. The genes are TRBV5-1 and TRBJ1-2; D remains unclear. This CDR3 spans 13 amino acids. The germline V gene encodes CDR1 SGHRS and CDR2 YFSETQ. Trimming removed 7 bases at V and 3 bases at J, with 13 bases between. CDR3 coding DNA: TGCGCCAGCCGACCGCCGCAGTACTATGGCTACACCTTC. Translating gives CASRPPQYYGYTF.

The rearrangement links TRBV7-2 to TRBJ1-2, with TRBD1 identical over 8 bases. The length of the CDR3 is 16 residues. The trim removed 5 bases at V and 4 bases at J, leaving 12 bases unmatched. CDR1 and CDR2 from the germline V gene are SGHTA and FQGNSA. In DNA form, the CDR3 reads TGTGCCAGCAGCCGTTCCGGACAGGGCGATATCTATGGCTACACCTTC. This codes for CASSRSGQGDIYGYTF.

This clonotype was found a few times. The J gene is TRBJ1-2, the V gene TRBV6-5; the D gene is possibly TRBD1 (5 bases). Germline lookup yields CDR1 MNHEY and CDR2 SVGAGI. This CDR3 spans 14 amino acids. V was trimmed by 7 bases and J by 6 bases, leaving 18 bases between them. This CDR3 reads CASMGRGASDGYTF. Here the CDR3 DNA reads TGTGCCAGCATGGGGCGTGGAGCCTCTGATGGCTACACCTTC.

The rearrangement uses TRBV20-1 and TRBJ1-4; a possible D gene is TRBD1 (5 bases). CDR3 length: 12 amino acids. Germline V gives CDR1 DFQATT, CDR2 SNEGSKA (reference sequence). Trimming stripped 3 bases from V and 5 bases from J, with 7 bases between. CDR3 sequence (DNA): TGCAGTGCTAGGGGGGAGAATGAAAAACTGTTTTTT. Its translation is CSARGENEKLFF.

This clonotype has just one count. This may come from a read error, since a much larger clone is one base off. The V and J genes are TRBV7-2 and TRBJ2-5, with TRBD1 matching 8 bases. Trimming removed 6 bases from V and 5 bases from J; junction bases left unmatched: 11. There are 15 residues in the CDR3. Germline V gene sequence: CDR1 SGHTA, CDR2 FQGNSA. The CDR3 coding sequence is TGTGCCAGCAGACCCCCATGGACAGGGTCGGAGACCCAGTACTTC. The encoded protein is CASRPPWTGSETQYF.

This clonotype has more than one count but fewer than ten. J is TRBJ1-2 and V is TRBV6-1; D unclear. V was pared by 5 bases and J by 4 bases, with 11 bases between. The CDR3 is 13 residues long. Germline loops: CDR1 MNHNS, CDR2 SASEGT. The DNA for the CDR3 is TGTGCCAGCAGTTACTCGTTGGCCTATGGCTACACCTTC. This sequence encodes CASSYSLAYGYTF.

CDR3: CASSLRGGEHTEAFF. DNA of the CDR3: TGTGCCAGCAGCTTAAGGGGTGGAGAACACACTGAAGCTTTCTTT. V usage is TRBV13 and J usage is TRBJ1-1; tentative D call: TRBD1 (5 bases). Germline V gives CDR1 PRHDT, CDR2 FYEKMQ (reference sequence). Trimming took off 2 bases at V and 3 bases at J, with 13 bases between the two ends. The CDR3 runs 15 residues.

This chain connects TRBV7-9 to TRBJ1-1, with 9 bases aligning to TRBD1. V was clipped by 5 bases and J by 1 base; unmatched bases: 5. In germline, CDR1 is SEHNR, CDR2 FQNEAQ (reference sequence). The CDR3 runs to 15 residues. The CDR3 here is CASSNRQGENTEAFF. CDR3 coding DNA: TGTGCCAGCAGCAATCGACAGGGGGAGAACACTGAAGCTTTCTTT. The full variable domain, completed using reference TRBV7-9 and TRBJ1-1, is DTGVSQNPRHKITKRGQNVTFRCDPISEHNRLYWYRQTLGQGPEFLTYFQNEAQLEKSRLLSDRFSAERPKGSFSTLEIQRTEQGDSAMYLCASSNRQGENTEAFFGQGTRLTVV.